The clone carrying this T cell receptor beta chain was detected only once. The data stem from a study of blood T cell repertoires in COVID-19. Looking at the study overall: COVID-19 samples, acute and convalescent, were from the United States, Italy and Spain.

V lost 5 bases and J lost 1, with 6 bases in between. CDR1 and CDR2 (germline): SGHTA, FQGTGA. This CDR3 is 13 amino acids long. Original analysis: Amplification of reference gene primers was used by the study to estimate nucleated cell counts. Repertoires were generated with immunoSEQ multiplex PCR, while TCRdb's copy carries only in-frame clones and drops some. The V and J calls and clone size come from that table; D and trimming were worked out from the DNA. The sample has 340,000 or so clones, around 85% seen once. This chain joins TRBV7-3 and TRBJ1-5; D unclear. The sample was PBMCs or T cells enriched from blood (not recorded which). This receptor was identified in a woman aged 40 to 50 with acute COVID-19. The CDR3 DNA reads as TGTGCCAGCAGCCCCGGGAGCAATCAGCCCCAGCATTTT. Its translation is CASSPGSNQPQHF.